Presented here are 25 T cell receptor beta chains from one specimen sequenced in a study of OX40 agonist ivuxolimab in advanced cancers. TCRdb's copy holds only in-frame clones and misses some; the assay was immunoSEQ multiplex PCR. The sample carries some 70,000 clones, about 90% recorded once. The sequencing used CD4+ or CD8+ T cells sorted from blood, collected in a trial of the OX40 agonist ivuxolimab. The receptors were gathered from an adult with an advanced solid tumor such as melanoma, head and neck, liver or kidney cancer.

The gene calls are TRBV7-3 and TRBJ2-1; D is uncertain. Germline assignment: CDR1 SGHTA and CDR2 FQGTGA. The CDR3 length is 18 residues. V lost 3 bases and J 0 bases, leaving 18 bases between the germline ends. The CDR3 coding sequence is TGTGCCAGCAGCTTTATAGTACCCCCCGACCCCTCCTACAATGAGCAGTTCTTC. It is translated as CASSFIVPPDPSYNEQFF.

This clone was counted only a few times. The gene calls are TRBV19 and TRBJ2-7; D perhaps matches TRBD2 (5 bases). The CDR3 is 13 residues long. Germline assignment: CDR1 LNHDA and CDR2 SQIVND (reference sequence). V was pared by 2 bases and J by 3 bases, with 8 bases between. The CDR3: CASSIRTGYEQYF. CDR3 coding DNA: TGTGCCAGTAGTATAAGGACTGGCTACGAGCAGTACTTC.

The V call is TRBV7-3, the J call TRBJ2-1; 9 bases are shared with TRBD2. The V and J ends lost 5 bases and 9 bases, in that order; junction bases with no gene match: 11. Germline CDR1 reads SGHTA; CDR2 reads FQGTGA. The CDR3 runs to 15 residues. The CDR3 reads CASSGRAGGQSEQFF. The CDR3 DNA is TGTGCCAGCAGCGGTCGAGCGGGAGGTCAGAGTGAGCAGTTCTTC.

The V call is TRBV7-9, the J call TRBJ1-2; 8 bases match TRBD1. The CDR3 consists of 17 residues. V shed 5 bases and J 2 bases; nucleotides not matched to a gene: 13. Germline CDR1 is SEHNR and CDR2 is FQNEAQ (reference sequence). The CDR3 region has the DNA TGTGCCAGCAGCCCCAGACAGGGGTTAATCCTCAACTATGGCTACACCTTC. Protein: CASSPRQGLILNYGYTF.

This rearrangement joins TRBV12-5 to TRBJ2-1; 7 bases agree with TRBD2. This CDR3 comprises 16 residues. Germline V lookup: CDR1 LGHNT, CDR2 FRNRAP. V lost 0 bases to trimming and J lost 4 bases; unmatched junction nucleotides: 6. CDR3 DNA sequence: TGTGCTAGTGGTTTGGTAGTAACTAGCGCATACAATGAGCAGTTCTTC. Its protein product is CASGLVVTSAYNEQFF.

This sequence joins TRBV5-1 and TRBJ1-1; D call uncertain. Per the germline V gene, CDR1 is SGHRS and CDR2 is YFSETQ. The CDR3 spans 15 residues. The V end lost 1 base, the J end lost 4 bases, and 14 bases lay between the germline ends. CDR3 amino acids: CASSLRIHGSTEAFF. DNA for the CDR3: TGCGCCAGCAGCTTGAGAATACACGGGAGCACTGAAGCTTTCTTT.

The V gene is TRBV7-7, the J gene TRBJ2-5; 7 positions match TRBD2. The CDR3 contains 14 residues. With 4 bases clipped from V and 5 bases from J, the junction kept 7 bases outside the gene matches. Germline V gives CDR1 SSHAT, CDR2 FNYEAQ (reference sequence). The CDR3 protein is CASSSGLPLETQYF. The CDR3 DNA reads as TGTGCCAGCAGCTCGGGACTACCTTTGGAGACCCAGTACTTC.

CDR3 DNA: TGTGCCAGCAATCGGGGGCGACACGATGGCTACACCTTC. This gives the protein CASNRGRHDGYTF. This chain links TRBV28 with TRBJ1-2; perhaps TRBD1 as D (6 bases). The CDR3 is 13 amino acids. Trimming removed 7 bases at V and 6 bases at J, with 15 bases between. The germline gives CDR1 MDHEN, CDR2 SYDVKM.

The chain carries TRBV5-1 and TRBJ2-2; 7 bases agree with TRBD2. The ends lost 0 bases at V and 4 bases at J; junction bases unmatched: 9. The CDR3 spans 17 residues. Germline loops: CDR1 SGHRS, CDR2 YFSETQ. This chain's CDR3 is CASSLAVTSMGTGELFF. Written as DNA, the CDR3 is TGCGCCAGCAGCTTGGCGGTGACTAGCATGGGCACCGGGGAGCTGTTTTTT. Full variable domain (remainder filled in from reference TRBV5-1 and TRBJ2-2): KAGVTQTPRYLIKTRGQQVTLSCSPISGHRSVSWYQQTPGQGLQFLFEYFSETQRNKGNFPGRFSGRQFSNSRSEMNVSTLELGDSALYLCASSLAVTSMGTGELFFGEGSRLTVL.

In this sample, this clone turned up once. The chain recombines TRBV18 with TRBJ2-3, with 16 bases lining up with TRBD2. The CDR3 has 18 residues. The germline CDR1 and CDR2 sequences are KGHSH and LQKENI. Trimming at V came to 6 bases and at J to 6 bases, leaving 12 bases not matched to a gene. The CDR3 coding sequence is TGTGCCAGCTCGTACTCCGGGACTAGCGGGAGGGCCGGCGATACGCAGTATTTT. The encoded protein is CASSYSGTSGRAGDTQYF.

Only one count was recorded for this clone. The chain's CDR3 is CASSLGSGEAYNEQFF. DNA of the CDR3: TGTGCCAGCAGCTTAGGATCGGGAGAGGCCTACAATGAGCAGTTCTTC. The chain couples TRBV7-9 to TRBJ2-1, with TRBD2 as a possible D gene (6 bases). The ends were cut back, 1 base at V and 2 bases at J, with 12 bases in the middle. The V gene's germline CDR1 is SEHNR and CDR2 FQNEAQ (reference sequence). The CDR3 consists of 16 residues. Based on the CDR3 plus reference TRBV7-9 and TRBJ2-1, the full variable domain is DTGVSQNPRHKITKRGQNVTFRCDPISEHNRLYWYRQTLGQGPEFLTYFQNEAQLEKSRLLSDRFSAERPKGSFSTLEIQRTEQGDSAMYLCASSLGSGEAYNEQFFGPGTRLTVL.

V usage is TRBV6-5 and J usage is TRBJ2-1; 7 bases map to TRBD2. J lost 6 bases, V lost 6 bases, and 11 bases had no gene match. The CDR3 sequence is 15 residues long. CDR1 is MNHEY, CDR2 SVGAGI, per germline. The DNA for the CDR3 is TGTGCCAGCAGAGGGCTAGCCGGGGGGTCCAATGAGCAGTTCTTC. Its protein is CASRGLAGGSNEQFF.

The rearrangement uses TRBV27 and TRBJ2-1, with 8 bases fitting TRBD2. The CDR3 totals 17 residues. Germline V gene lookup returns CDR1 MNHEY and CDR2 SMNVEV (reference sequence). The V and J ends lost 4 bases and 8 bases, in that order; junction bases with no gene match: 16. The CDR3 region is CASSSPAGAGGRDEQFF. The CDR3, as DNA: TGTGCCAGCAGTTCACCCGCAGGGGCGGGAGGCAGGGATGAGCAGTTCTTC.

V and J are TRBV7-8 and TRBJ2-1; TRBD2 matches at 13 bases. The CDR3 length is 15 residues. V shed 5 bases, J shed 9 bases, and the junction held 7 bases outside the gene matches. Germline CDR1 SGHVS, CDR2 FQNEAQ. CDR3 bases: TGTGCCAGCAGCCCCGGACTAGCGGGAGAGGGTGAGCAGTTCTTC. It translates to CASSPGLAGEGEQFF.

The chain employs TRBV6-1 and TRBJ1-2; 8 bases fit TRBD1. This CDR3 comprises 12 residues. Germline CDR1 is MNHNS and CDR2 is SASEGT. Trimming took 3 bases from V and 9 from J; bases not matched to a gene: 3. DNA of the CDR3: TGTGCCAGCAGTGACCGGACAGGGTGCTACACCTTC. Protein: CASSDRTGCYTF.

This chain links TRBV7-8 with TRBJ2-2; the D is unclear. Germline CDR1 SGHVS, CDR2 FQNEAQ. V lost 4 bases and J 3 bases, leaving 9 bases between the germline ends. CDR3 length equals 14 residues. The CDR3 DNA reads as TGTGCCAGCAGCTCCAGATCTTACACCGGGGAGCTGTTTTTT. It specifies CASSSRSYTGELFF. Together with reference TRBV7-8 and TRBJ2-2, the CDR3 gives the full variable domain: GAGVSQSPRYKVAKRGQDVALRCDPISGHVSLFWYQQALGQGPEFLTYFQNEAQLDKSGLPSDRFFAERPEGSVSTLKIQRTQQEDSAVYLCASSSRSYTGELFFGEGSRLTVL.

This clone was counted between two and nine times. V and J are TRBV7-3 and TRBJ2-1, with 14 positions matching TRBD2. This CDR3 has 15 amino acids. The V gene end was trimmed by 5 bases and the J gene end by 12 bases; junction bases not matched to a gene: 9. From germline, CDR1 is SGHTA and CDR2 FQGTGA. CDR3: CASSPGLAGVGVQFF. The CDR3 nucleotides read TGTGCCAGCAGCCCGGGACTAGCGGGAGTGGGCGTGCAGTTCTTC.

This clone has only a few counts. This chain uses TRBV6-1 with TRBJ1-2; D is undetermined. Per the germline V gene, CDR1 is MNHNS and CDR2 is SASEGT. Trimming pared 4 bases from V and 10 bases from J, leaving 10 bases between. The CDR3 length is 11 residues. The CDR3 nucleotides are TGTGCCAGCAGTGCTGACCTCTTCTACACCTTC. As protein: CASSADLFYTF.

In this sample, this clone turned up once. The chain has TRBV19 and TRBJ1-5, with 7 bases matching TRBD1. The CDR3 length is 17 residues. Per the germline V gene, CDR1 is LNHDA and CDR2 is SQIVND (reference sequence). With 1 base clipped from V and 0 bases from J, the junction kept 6 bases outside the gene matches. The CDR3 region has the DNA TGTGCCAGTAGTATAGGACAGGGCGGCCCTAGCAATCAGCCCCAGCATTTT. Its protein product is CASSIGQGGPSNQPQHF. The whole variable domain, filled in from reference TRBV19 and TRBJ1-5, reads DGGITQSPKYLFRKEGQNVTLSCEQNLNHDAMYWYRQDPGQGLRLIYYSQIVNDFQKGDIAEGYSVSREKKESFPLTVTSAQKNPTAFYLCASSIGQGGPSNQPQHFGDGTRLSIL.

This chain links TRBV29-1 with TRBJ1-2; the D gene is possibly TRBD1 (6 bases). V lost 7 bases and J 4 bases, leaving 10 bases between the germline ends. In germline, CDR1 is SQVTM, CDR2 ANQGSEA. This CDR3 comprises 11 residues. The CDR3 DNA follows: TGCAGCGCCGGACAGAGCTATGGCTACACCTTC. Its translation: CSAGQSYGYTF.

This rearrangement joins TRBV7-8 to TRBJ1-5, with 7 bases lining up with TRBD1. The CDR3 contains 19 residues. V gave up 2 bases and J gave up 0 bases; unmatched junction bases: 13. Germline V gene sequence: CDR1 SGHVS, CDR2 FQNEAQ. CDR3 protein: CASSLFGGTAQYSNQPQHF. The CDR3 DNA follows: TGTGCCAGCAGCTTATTCGGGGGGACAGCCCAATATAGCAATCAGCCCCAGCATTTT.

The rearrangement links TRBV11-2 to TRBJ1-1, with D unclear. V shed 0 bases and J shed 6 bases, with 8 bases lying between them. The CDR3 consists of 13 residues. Germline V gene lookup returns CDR1 SGHAT and CDR2 FQNNGV. The CDR3 region is CASSLDRLAEAFF. Here the CDR3 DNA reads TGTGCCAGCAGCTTAGACAGGTTGGCTGAAGCTTTCTTT.

V usage is TRBV30 and J usage is TRBJ2-1; 8 bases match TRBD2. Germline V gene data show CDR1 as GTSNPN and CDR2 as SVGIG (reference sequence). There are 17 residues in the CDR3. Trimming cost V 0 bases and J 5 bases; bases outside gene matches: 12. The CDR3 coding sequence is TGTGCCTGGAGTGTACCCGGCGGGAGGCTGGGTAACAATGAGCAGTTCTTC. As protein: CAWSVPGGRLGNNEQFF.

The rearrangement links TRBV30 to TRBJ2-1; D is perhaps TRBD1 or TRBD2 (5 bases each). V shed 0 bases and J shed 9 bases, with 15 bases lying between them. Germline V gene lookup returns CDR1 GTSNPN and CDR2 SVGIG (reference sequence). This CDR3 spans 14 amino acids. CDR3 sequence (DNA): TGTGCCTGGAGTGTTAAGGGCCTGAGGGGTGAGCAGTTCTTC. It encodes CAWSVKGLRGEQFF. Combining the CDR3 with reference TRBV30 and TRBJ2-1 gives the whole variable domain SQTIHQWPATLVQPVGSPLSLECTVEGTSNPNLYWYRQAAGRGLQLLFYSVGIGQISSEVPQNLSASRPQDRQFILSSKKLLLSDSGFYLCAWSVKGLRGEQFFGPGTRLTVL.

The chain couples TRBV6-1 to TRBJ1-1, with D tentatively TRBD1 (6 bases). The CDR3 contains 13 residues. With 8 bases removed from V and 0 bases from J, the gap between germline ends came to 10 bases. Germline V lookup: CDR1 MNHNS, CDR2 SASEGT. The CDR3 DNA sequence: TGTGCCAGCTTGGGGGGCATGAACACTGAAGCTTTCTTT. This gives the protein CASLGGMNTEAFF.